The source of this TCR beta chain is a study of blood T cell repertoires in COVID-19. Study details: Samples taken during acute and convalescent COVID-19 were collected in the United States, Italy and Spain.

Some clones are missing from TCRdb's copy, which holds only in-frame ones; the method was immunoSEQ multiplex PCR. This sample has 160,000 or so clones, with about 83% found just once. The CDR3 has 15 amino acids. CDR1 is LGHNT, CDR2 FRNRAP, per germline. J lost 5 bases, V lost 3 bases, and 5 bases had no gene match. The chain carries TRBV12-5 and TRBJ2-1; 9 nucleotides align to TRBD1. This TCR was sampled from a human donor in a cohort sampled during active COVID-19. Sequencing was carried out using peripheral blood. CDR3 sequence reads: CASGLDRGSHNEQFF. For the CDR3, the DNA is TGTGCTAGTGGTTTAGACAGGGGGTCCCACAATGAGCAGTTCTTC.